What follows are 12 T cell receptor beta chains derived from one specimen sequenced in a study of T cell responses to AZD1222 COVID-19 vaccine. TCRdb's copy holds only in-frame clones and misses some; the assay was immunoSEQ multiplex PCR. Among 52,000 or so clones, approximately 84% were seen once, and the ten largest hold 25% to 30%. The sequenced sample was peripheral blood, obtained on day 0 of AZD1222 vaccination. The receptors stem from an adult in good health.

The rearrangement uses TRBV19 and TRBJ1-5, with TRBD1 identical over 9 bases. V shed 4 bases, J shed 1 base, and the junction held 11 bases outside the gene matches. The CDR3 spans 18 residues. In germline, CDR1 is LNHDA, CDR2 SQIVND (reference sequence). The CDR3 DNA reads TGTGCCAGTAGTAGTCCCGGGACAGGGTTTACGAGCAATCAGCCCCAGCATTTT. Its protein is CASSSPGTGFTSNQPQHF.

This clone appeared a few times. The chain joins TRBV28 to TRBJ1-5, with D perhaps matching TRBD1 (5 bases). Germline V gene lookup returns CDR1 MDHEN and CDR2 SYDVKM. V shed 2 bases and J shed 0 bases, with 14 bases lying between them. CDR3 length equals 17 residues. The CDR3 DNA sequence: TGTGCCAGCAGTTTACTAGACAGCATTTATAGCAATCAGCCCCAGCATTTT. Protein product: CASSLLDSIYSNQPQHF.

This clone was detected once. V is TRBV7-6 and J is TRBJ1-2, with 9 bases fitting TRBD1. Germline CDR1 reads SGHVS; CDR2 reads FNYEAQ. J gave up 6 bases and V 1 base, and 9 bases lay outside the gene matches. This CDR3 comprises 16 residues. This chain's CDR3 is CASSLGGPGTGHGYTF. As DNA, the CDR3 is TGTGCCAGCAGCTTAGGTGGCCCCGGGACAGGGCATGGCTACACCTTC.

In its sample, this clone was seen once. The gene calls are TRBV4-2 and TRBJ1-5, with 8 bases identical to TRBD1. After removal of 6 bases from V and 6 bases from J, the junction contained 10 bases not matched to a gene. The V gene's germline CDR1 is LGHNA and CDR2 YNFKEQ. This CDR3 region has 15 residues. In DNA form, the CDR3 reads TGTGCCAGCAGACTTAACAGGGGGGCGGGTCAGCCCCAGCATTTT. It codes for CASRLNRGAGQPQHF.

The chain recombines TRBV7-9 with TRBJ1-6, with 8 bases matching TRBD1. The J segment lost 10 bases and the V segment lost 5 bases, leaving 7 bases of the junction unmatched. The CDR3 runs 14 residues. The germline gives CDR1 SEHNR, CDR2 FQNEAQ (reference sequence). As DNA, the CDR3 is TGTGCCAGCAGCCCGGACAGGGAGAGCTCACCCCTCCACTTT. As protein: CASSPDRESSPLHF.

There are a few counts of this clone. The CDR3 sequence: CASSNSFNQPQHF. CDR3 DNA sequence: TGTGCCAGCAGTAACAGTTTCAATCAGCCCCAGCATTTT. This sequence joins TRBV2 and TRBJ1-5; no reliable D call. Germline values: CDR1 SNHLY, CDR2 FYNNEI. Deletions cut 5 bases from V and 3 bases from J, with 8 bases between. The CDR3 loop spans 13 amino acids.

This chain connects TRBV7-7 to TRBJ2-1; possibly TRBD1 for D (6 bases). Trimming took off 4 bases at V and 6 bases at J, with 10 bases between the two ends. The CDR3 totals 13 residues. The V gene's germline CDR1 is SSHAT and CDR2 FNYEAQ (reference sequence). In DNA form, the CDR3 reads TGTGCCAGCAGCTCCCAGGACAGCAATGAGCAGTTCTTC. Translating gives CASSSQDSNEQFF.

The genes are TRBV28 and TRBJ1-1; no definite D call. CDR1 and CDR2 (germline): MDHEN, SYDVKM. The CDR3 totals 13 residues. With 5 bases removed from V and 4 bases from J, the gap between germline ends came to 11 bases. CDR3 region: CASSSGLSTEAFF. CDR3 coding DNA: TGTGCCAGCAGTAGCGGGTTGTCCACTGAAGCTTTCTTT.

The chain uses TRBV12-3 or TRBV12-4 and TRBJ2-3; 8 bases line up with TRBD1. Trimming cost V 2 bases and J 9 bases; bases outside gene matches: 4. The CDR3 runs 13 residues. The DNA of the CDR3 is TGTGCCAGCAGTTTACCGGACAGGGCCACGCAGTATTTT. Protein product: CASSLPDRATQYF.

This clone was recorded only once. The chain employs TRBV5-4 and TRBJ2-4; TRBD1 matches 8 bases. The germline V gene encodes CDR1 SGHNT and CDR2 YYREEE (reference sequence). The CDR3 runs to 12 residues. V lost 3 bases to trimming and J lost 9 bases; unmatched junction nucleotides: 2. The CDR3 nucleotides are TGTGCCAGCAGCTGGGGGACAGGCATTCAGTACTTC. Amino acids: CASSWGTGIQYF.

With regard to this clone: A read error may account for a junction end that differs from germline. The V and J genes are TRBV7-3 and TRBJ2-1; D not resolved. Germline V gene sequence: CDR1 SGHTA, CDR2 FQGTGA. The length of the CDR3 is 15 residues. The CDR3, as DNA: TGTGCCAGCAGCTTAGTGGTGACCTCCTCCAATGAGCAGTTCTTC. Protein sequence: CASSLVVTSSNEQFF.

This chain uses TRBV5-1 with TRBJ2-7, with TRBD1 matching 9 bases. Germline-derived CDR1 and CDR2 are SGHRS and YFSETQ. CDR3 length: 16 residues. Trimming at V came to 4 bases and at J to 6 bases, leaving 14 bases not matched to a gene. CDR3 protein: CASSATNPGQGGEQYF. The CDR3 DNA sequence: TGCGCCAGCAGCGCCACAAATCCGGGACAGGGCGGCGAGCAGTACTTC.